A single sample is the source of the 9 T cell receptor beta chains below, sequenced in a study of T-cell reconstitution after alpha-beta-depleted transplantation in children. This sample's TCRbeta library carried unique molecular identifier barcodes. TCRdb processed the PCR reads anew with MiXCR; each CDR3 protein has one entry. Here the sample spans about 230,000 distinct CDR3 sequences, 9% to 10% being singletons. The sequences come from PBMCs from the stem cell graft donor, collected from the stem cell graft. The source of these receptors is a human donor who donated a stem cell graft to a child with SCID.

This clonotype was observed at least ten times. The CDR3 loop is CASRRTGTQNEKLFF. For the CDR3, the DNA is TGTGCCAGCAGGAGGACCGGGACACAGAATGAAAAACTGTTTTTT. The chain recombines TRBV12-3 or TRBV12-4 with TRBJ1-4, with a possible D match to TRBD1 (6 bases). This CDR3 has 15 residues. V was cut by 6 bases and J by 5 bases, with 16 bases left in between.

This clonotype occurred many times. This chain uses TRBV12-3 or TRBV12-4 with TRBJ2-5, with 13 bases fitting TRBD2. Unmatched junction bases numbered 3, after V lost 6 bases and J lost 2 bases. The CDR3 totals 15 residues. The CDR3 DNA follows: TGTGCCAGCAGGGTGACTAGCGGGGGGCAAGAGACCCAGTACTTC. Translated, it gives CASRVTSGGQETQYF.

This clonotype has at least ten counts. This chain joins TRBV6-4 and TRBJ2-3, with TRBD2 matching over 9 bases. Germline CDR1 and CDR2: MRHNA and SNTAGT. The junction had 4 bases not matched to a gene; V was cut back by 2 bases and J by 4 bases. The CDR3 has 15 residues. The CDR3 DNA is TGTGCCAGCAGTGACGCGGCTAGCGGGGCAGATACGCAGTATTTT. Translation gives CASSDAASGADTQYF.

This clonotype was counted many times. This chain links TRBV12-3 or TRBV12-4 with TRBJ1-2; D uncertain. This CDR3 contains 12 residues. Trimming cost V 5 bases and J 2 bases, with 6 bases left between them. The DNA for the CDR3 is TGTGCCAGCAGTACACGAAACTATGGCTACACCTTC. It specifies CASSTRNYGYTF.

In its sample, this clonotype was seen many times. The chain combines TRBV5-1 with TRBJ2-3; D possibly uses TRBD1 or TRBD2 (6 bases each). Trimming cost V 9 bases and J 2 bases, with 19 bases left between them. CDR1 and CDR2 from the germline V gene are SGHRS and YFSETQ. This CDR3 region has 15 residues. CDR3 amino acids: CATRPLPGATDTQYF. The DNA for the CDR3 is TGCGCCACCAGGCCTCTGCCGGGGGCCACAGATACGCAGTATTTT.

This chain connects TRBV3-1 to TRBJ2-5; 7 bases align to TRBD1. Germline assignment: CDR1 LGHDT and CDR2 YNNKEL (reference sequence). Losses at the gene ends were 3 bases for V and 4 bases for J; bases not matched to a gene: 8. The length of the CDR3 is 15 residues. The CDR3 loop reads CASSHGRGWGETQYF. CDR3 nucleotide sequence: TGTGCCAGCAGCCACGGCAGGGGGTGGGGAGAGACCCAGTACTTC.

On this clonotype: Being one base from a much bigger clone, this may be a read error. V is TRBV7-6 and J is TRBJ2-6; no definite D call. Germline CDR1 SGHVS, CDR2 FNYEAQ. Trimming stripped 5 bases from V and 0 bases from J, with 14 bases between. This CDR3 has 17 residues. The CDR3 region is CASSGKGSSSGANVLTF. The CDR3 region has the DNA TGTGCCAGCAGCGGGAAAGGATCTAGCTCTGGGGCCAACGTCCTGACTTTC.

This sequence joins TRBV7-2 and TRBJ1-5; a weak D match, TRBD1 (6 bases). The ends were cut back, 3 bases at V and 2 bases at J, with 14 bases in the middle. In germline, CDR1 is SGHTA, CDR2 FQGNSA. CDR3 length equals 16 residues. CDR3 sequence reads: CASSFTWGAGNQPQHF. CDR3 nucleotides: TGTGCCAGCAGCTTCACTTGGGGGGCCGGCAATCAGCCCCAGCATTTT.

In DNA, the CDR3 is TGTGCCTTCAGCTTGGGGCAAGGCAGGGCCGTTAATCCCTTAAATGGCTACACCTTC. This translates into CAFSLGQGRAVNPLNGYTF. The genes are TRBV12-3 or TRBV12-4 and TRBJ1-2; possibly TRBD1 for D (5 bases). This CDR3 region has 19 residues. Trimming took off 11 bases at V and 6 bases at J, with 37 bases between the two ends.